These T cell receptor beta chains were read from a single sample in a study of OX40 agonist ivuxolimab in advanced cancers. Assay used: immunoSEQ multiplex PCR; TCRdb lists only in-frame clones, some missing. Here the sample spans under 55,000 clones, roughly 82% being singletons. Here the sequenced sample was CD4+ or CD8+ T cells sorted from blood, taken in a trial of the OX40 agonist ivuxolimab. The receptors come from an adult with an advanced solid tumor such as melanoma, head and neck, liver or kidney cancer. Each CDR3 is given with its conserved first and last residue. The D gene is left open where the match is weak. Some rows mark clone size as missing; the rest say once, few, many or name a class of expanded clone.

clone size: .; V gene: TRBV6-1; J gene: TRBJ2-3; D gene: TRBD2; CDR3 DNA: TGTGCCAGCAGTGAGGGGCGGGAGGGCCAAGATACGCAGTATTTT; CDR3 protein: CASSEGREGQDTQYF
clone size: .; V gene: TRBV2; J gene: TRBJ1-1; D gene: TRBD1; CDR3 DNA: TGTGCCAAACAACAGGGGAATGAAGCTTTCTTT; CDR3 protein: CAKQQGNEAFF
clone size: .; V gene: TRBV9; J gene: TRBJ1-1; D gene: TRBD1; CDR3 DNA: TGTGCCAGCAGCGTAGCAGGGGGGAGAACTGAAGCTTTCTTT; CDR3 protein: CASSVAGGRTEAFF
clone size: .; V gene: TRBV7-2; J gene: TRBJ1-5; D gene: .; CDR3 DNA: TGTGCCAGCAGCTCAGCTGAAGGCAATCAGCCCCAGCATTTT; CDR3 protein: CASSSAEGNQPQHF
clone size: .; V gene: TRBV28; J gene: TRBJ1-5; D gene: TRBD1; CDR3 DNA: TGTGCCAGCAGTTTGTCAGGACAGGGAAGCCAGCCCCAGCATTTT; CDR3 protein: CASSLSGQGSQPQHF
clone size: .; V gene: TRBV28; J gene: TRBJ2-3; D gene: .; CDR3 DNA: TGTGCCAGCAGTTTAATCGGATTACCCAAACTCACAGATACGCAGTATTTT; CDR3 protein: CASSLIGLPKLTDTQYF
clone size: .; V gene: TRBV5-4; J gene: TRBJ2-2; D gene: .; CDR3 DNA: TGTGCCAGCAGCTTTTTCGCGAACACCGGGGAGCTGTTTTTT; CDR3 protein: CASSFFANTGELFF
clone size: .; V gene: TRBV29-1; J gene: TRBJ2-7; D gene: TRBD2; CDR3 DNA: TGCAGCGTCGCCGGGACTAGCGACTACGAGCAGTACTTC; CDR3 protein: CSVAGTSDYEQYF
clone size: .; V gene: TRBV9; J gene: TRBJ2-3; D gene: .; CDR3 DNA: TGTGCCAGCAGCGTAGCTTGGGGGGCCGGGACAGATACGCAGTATTTT; CDR3 protein: CASSVAWGAGTDTQYF
clone size: .; V gene: TRBV10-2; J gene: TRBJ2-1; D gene: .; CDR3 DNA: TGCGCCAGCAGCAAGGGTGGCAATGAGCAGTTCTTC; CDR3 protein: CASSKGGNEQFF
clone size: .; V gene: TRBV2; J gene: TRBJ2-3; D gene: .; CDR3 DNA: TGTTGCTCCGATGAGACAGATACGCAGTATTTT; CDR3 protein: CCSDETDTQYF
clone size: .; V gene: TRBV13; J gene: TRBJ2-5; D gene: TRBD2; CDR3 DNA: TGTGCCAGCAGCCCAAGAGGGACTAGCGGGGGGGCGCAAGAGACCCAGTACTTC; CDR3 protein: CASSPRGTSGGAQETQYF
clone size: .; V gene: TRBV12-5; J gene: TRBJ1-1; D gene: .; CDR3 DNA: TGTGCTAGTGGTTTTTGGGGCACTGAAGCTTTCTTT; CDR3 protein: CASGFWGTEAFF
clone size: .; V gene: TRBV28; J gene: TRBJ2-3; D gene: .; CDR3 DNA: TGTGCCAGCAGCCCAGGGTATGGGGTCGCAGATACGCAGTATTTT; CDR3 protein: CASSPGYGVADTQYF
clone size: .; V gene: TRBV7-9; J gene: TRBJ2-1; D gene: TRBD2; CDR3 DNA: TGTGCCAGCAGCTTGGGAGGGAGCGGCGAGCAGTTCTTC; CDR3 protein: CASSLGGSGEQFF
clone size: .; V gene: TRBV9; J gene: TRBJ2-3; D gene: .; CDR3 DNA: TGTGCCAGCAGCGTAGTCTCTCTAGTTAGCACAGATACGCAGTATTTT; CDR3 protein: CASSVVSLVSTDTQYF
clone size: once; V gene: TRBV6-1; J gene: TRBJ2-1; D gene: TRBD2; CDR3 DNA: TGTGCCTGCCGACTAGCGGGAGTCATAAATGAGCAGTTCTTC; CDR3 protein: CACRLAGVINEQFF
clone size: .; V gene: TRBV15; J gene: TRBJ2-1; D gene: TRBD2; CDR3 DNA: TGTGCCACCAGCAGGAATCCGGGACTAGGGGATAATGAGCAGTTCTTC; CDR3 protein: CATSRNPGLGDNEQFF
clone size: .; V gene: TRBV28; J gene: TRBJ1-2; D gene: .; CDR3 DNA: TGTGCCAGCAGTTTTACGGGGACGGGTTATGGCTACACCTTC; CDR3 protein: CASSFTGTGYGYTF
clone size: medium-sized; V gene: TRBV19; J gene: TRBJ1-2; D gene: .; CDR3 DNA: TGTGCCAGTAAAGGCCGGACCAAGTACTATGGCTACACCTTC; CDR3 protein: CASKGRTKYYGYTF
clone size: .; V gene: TRBV5-1; J gene: TRBJ2-1; D gene: .; CDR3 DNA: TGCGCCAGCAGCTGGTGGGGCAATGAGCAGTTCTTC; CDR3 protein: CASSWWGNEQFF
clone size: .; V gene: TRBV19; J gene: TRBJ2-3; D gene: TRBD2; CDR3 DNA: TGTGCCAGTAGTATCCTCTGGACTAGCGTGGCAGATACGCAGTATTTT; CDR3 protein: CASSILWTSVADTQYF